The sequence of this T cell receptor beta chain was determined in a study of blood T cell repertoires in COVID-19. For the study at large: Some COVID-19 samples were acute and others convalescent; all came from the United States, Italy and Spain.

Generated by immunoSEQ multiplex PCR, the TCRdb table keeps only in-frame clones and is missing some. The sample yields about 210,000 clones, roughly 84% seen once. This clone has just a few counts. The same CDR3 also results from other DNA sequences found in this sample. The ends were cut back, 2 bases at V and 1 base at J, with 5 bases in the middle. This CDR3 is 13 amino acids long. From germline, CDR1 is MNHEY and CDR2 SVGAGI. The chain carries TRBV6-5 and TRBJ1-1, with TRBD1 as a possible D gene (5 bases). Sequenced input: peripheral blood. This receptor was taken from a man aged 40-49 years who had recovered from COVID-19. CDR3 bases: TGTGCCAGCAGTTACAGGGGGAACACTGAAGCTTTCTTT. Amino acid sequence: CASSYRGNTEAFF.